One sample yielded the 23 T cell receptor beta chains listed below, sequenced in a study of blood T cell repertoires in COVID-19. Repertoires were generated with immunoSEQ multiplex PCR, while TCRdb's copy carries only in-frame clones and drops some. The sample holds some 58,000 clones, 90% seen once. Sample: peripheral blood. The receptor source for this set is a man aged 35-49 years with acute or convalescent COVID-19.

The J gene is TRBJ1-6, the V gene TRBV27; D gene unclear. V lost 2 bases and J lost 5, with 7 bases in between. Germline lookup yields CDR1 MNHEY and CDR2 SMNVEV (reference sequence). This CDR3 spans 14 amino acids. CDR3 region: CASSLDWDNSPLHF. The CDR3 bases are TGTGCCAGCAGTTTAGACTGGGATAATTCACCCCTCCACTTT.

This clone showed up just once. The chain has TRBV6-2 or TRBV6-3 and TRBJ2-1; 9 positions match TRBD1. The V segment lost 5 bases and the J segment 4 bases; nucleotides outside the gene matches: 6. The germline CDR1 and CDR2 sequences are MNHEY and SVGEGT. This CDR3 is built from 15 residues. CDR3 in amino acids: CASSPGTGTYNEQFF. The CDR3, as DNA: TGTGCCAGCAGTCCCGGGACAGGGACGTACAATGAGCAGTTCTTC.

The chain links TRBV5-1 to TRBJ2-1, with D possibly matching TRBD1 (6 bases). The CDR3 extends over 14 amino acids. The V end lost 0 bases, the J end lost 6 bases, and 10 bases lay between the germline ends. Germline V gene data show CDR1 as SGHRS and CDR2 as YFSETQ. This CDR3 reads CASSLVAGANEQFF. The CDR3, as DNA: TGCGCCAGCAGCTTGGTGGCAGGGGCCAATGAGCAGTTCTTC.

V gene TRBV10-1 combines with J gene TRBJ2-5, with 8 positions matching TRBD1. Germline-derived CDR1 and CDR2 are WNHNN and SYGVQD (reference sequence). CDR3 length equals 12 residues. CDR3 sequence (DNA): TGCGCTTCCAGGGACAGGAGCGGGACCCAGTACTTC. It yields the protein CASRDRSGTQYF.

The CDR3 here is CATRPWDRGATDTQYF. CDR3 coding DNA: TGTGCCACCAGACCCTGGGACAGGGGAGCGACAGATACGCAGTATTTT. The rearrangement links TRBV2 to TRBJ2-3, with TRBD1 matching 10 bases. Germline V gene sequence: CDR1 SNHLY, CDR2 FYNNEI. CDR3 length: 16 residues. Trimming removed 10 bases from V and 3 bases from J; junction bases left unmatched: 13. Using reference TRBV2 and TRBJ2-3 for the parts outside the CDR3, the full variable domain is EPEVTQTPSHQVTQMGQEVILRCVPISNHLYFYWYRQILGQKVEFLVSFYNNEISEKSEIFDDQFSVERPDGSNFTLKIRSTKLEDSAMYFCATRPWDRGATDTQYFGPGTRLTVL.

The V gene is TRBV19, the J gene TRBJ2-1; D remains ambiguous. There are 14 residues in the CDR3. The germline CDR1 and CDR2 sequences are LNHDA and SQIVND (reference sequence). V was shortened by 0 bases and J by 9 bases, with 12 bases between the two germline ends. For the CDR3, the DNA is TGTGCCAGTAGTATAGAAACCTCTATGATTGAGCAGTTCTTC. Protein sequence: CASSIETSMIEQFF.

V is TRBV19 and J is TRBJ1-5; 7 bases fit TRBD1. This CDR3 has 15 amino acids. Trimming took 6 bases from V and 1 from J; bases not matched to a gene: 6. Germline CDR1 is LNHDA and CDR2 is SQIVND (reference sequence). CDR3 in DNA: TGTGCCAGTAGGACACAGGGGAGCAGCAATCAGCCCCAGCATTTT. It yields the protein CASRTQGSSNQPQHF. Filled out from reference TRBV19 and TRBJ1-5, the complete variable domain reads DGGITQSPKYLFRKEGQNVTLSCEQNLNHDAMYWYRQDPGQGLRLIYYSQIVNDFQKGDIAEGYSVSREKKESFPLTVTSAQKNPTAFYLCASRTQGSSNQPQHFGDGTRLSIL.

The chain combines TRBV14 with TRBJ2-7, with 9 positions matching TRBD2. The CDR3 length is 14 residues. V was clipped by 4 bases and J by 6 bases; unmatched bases: 7. Germline V lookup: CDR1 SGHDN, CDR2 FVKESK. In nucleotides, the CDR3 is TGTGCCAGCAGCCGGTGGCGGGAGGGCCCCGAGCAGTACTTC. Translated, it gives CASSRWREGPEQYF.

The chain couples TRBV5-1 to TRBJ1-1; possibly TRBD1 for D (5 bases). Germline lookup yields CDR1 SGHRS and CDR2 YFSETQ. The CDR3 sequence is 15 residues long. Trimming took 4 bases from V and 3 from J, leaving 16 bases between them. For the CDR3, the DNA is TGCGCCAGCAGCCGGGGGTCGGGGATGGACACTGAAGCTTTCTTT. As protein: CASSRGSGMDTEAFF.

This clone appeared a single time. The rearrangement uses TRBV2 and TRBJ2-5; TRBD1 agrees at 7 bases. Germline V gene sequence: CDR1 SNHLY, CDR2 FYNNEI. V lost 2 bases and J lost 0; bases outside the gene matches: 6. The CDR3 loop spans 16 amino acids. In DNA form, the CDR3 reads TGTGCCAGCAGTGAACGGAAGGGGGCCTACCAAGAGACCCAGTACTTC. Its translation is CASSERKGAYQETQYF.

This clone has more than one count but fewer than ten. This chain joins TRBV10-3 and TRBJ2-1, with 13 positions matching TRBD2. Per germline, CDR1 ENHRY and CDR2 SYGVKD. The V and J ends lost 3 bases and 5 bases, in that order; junction bases with no gene match: 4. There are 16 residues in the CDR3. CDR3 coding DNA: TGTGCCATCAGTGACTCGGGACTAGCGGGGCACAATGAGCAGTTCTTC. Translated, it gives CAISDSGLAGHNEQFF.

The V call is TRBV10-2, the J call TRBJ2-7; the D gene is possibly TRBD2 (5 bases). The germline CDR1 and CDR2 sequences are WSHSY and SAAADI. The CDR3 is 16 amino acids. The germline V and J ends were trimmed by 3 bases and 0 bases, with 15 bases remaining between them. The CDR3 DNA reads TGCGCCAGCAGTGACGGCGGGCATAGGAGCTCCTACGAGCAGTACTTC. The encoded protein is CASSDGGHRSSYEQYF.

The chain joins TRBV6-5 to TRBJ2-7, with D possibly TRBD2 on 6 matching bases. Germline loops: CDR1 MNHEY, CDR2 SVGAGI. This CDR3 contains 12 residues. V dropped 5 bases and J dropped 3 bases, with 8 bases sitting between them. The CDR3 bases are TGTGCCAGCAGTCAGGAGGGCTACGAGCAGTACTTC. Its translation is CASSQEGYEQYF.

The CDR3 nucleotides are TGTGCCAGCAGCACTGGGACAGGGGGCCAGACAGATACGCAGTATTTT. It is translated as CASSTGTGGQTDTQYF. This chain connects TRBV5-4 to TRBJ2-3; 12 bases are a match to TRBD1. This CDR3 is built from 16 residues. Germline V gives CDR1 SGHNT, CDR2 YYREEE (reference sequence). The trim removed 4 bases at V and 3 bases at J, leaving 6 bases unmatched.

In its sample, this clone was seen a few times. The chain employs TRBV25-1 and TRBJ2-7, with 11 bases that match TRBD2. This CDR3 spans 16 amino acids. Germline V gene data show CDR1 as MGHDK and CDR2 as SYGVNS. Unmatched junction bases numbered 14, after V lost 3 bases and J lost 10 bases. For the CDR3, the DNA is TGTGCCAGCAGTGACCCGCGGACTAGCGGGCCGTTTTTCCAGTACTTC. Its protein is CASSDPRTSGPFFQYF.

This clone appeared a single time. The chain links TRBV7-6 to TRBJ2-3; D ambiguous. There are 12 residues in the CDR3. From germline, CDR1 is SGHVS and CDR2 FNYEAQ. The ends were cut back, 6 bases at V and 3 bases at J, with 7 bases in the middle. The CDR3 protein is CASSSPTDTQYF. The CDR3 DNA is TGTGCCAGCAGTTCCCCAACAGATACGCAGTATTTT.

The chain carries TRBV2 and TRBJ1-1, with D tentatively TRBD1 (5 bases). CDR1 SNHLY and CDR2 FYNNEI come from the germline V gene. Trimming left V 8 bases short and J 6 bases short, with 19 bases between. The CDR3 loop spans 14 amino acids. CDR3 sequence: CASHEVRGVAEAFF. The CDR3 nucleotides read TGTGCCAGCCATGAGGTCCGGGGGGTGGCTGAAGCTTTCTTT.

The V call is TRBV19, the J call TRBJ1-2; D unresolved. Trimming removed 4 bases at V and 4 bases at J, with 13 bases between. Germline V gene lookup returns CDR1 LNHDA and CDR2 SQIVND (reference sequence). The CDR3 extends over 14 amino acids. CDR3 sequence (DNA): TGTGCCAGTAGTAGCTCCCGGGAGGGCTATGGCTACACCTTC. Residues: CASSSSREGYGYTF.

The DNA of the CDR3 is TGCAGTGCTAGTGTAGCGGGGACCTACGAGCAGTACTTC. Translated, it gives CSASVAGTYEQYF. This sequence joins TRBV20-1 and TRBJ2-7, with 8 bases matching TRBD2. Germline V gives CDR1 DFQATT, CDR2 SNEGSKA (reference sequence). V trimming: 3 bases; J trimming: 2 bases; junction bases outside the gene matches: 3. CDR3 length equals 13 residues.

The chain employs TRBV5-1 and TRBJ1-2, with 7 nucleotides matching TRBD1. Germline V gene data show CDR1 as SGHRS and CDR2 as YFSETQ. CDR3 length equals 13 residues. V dropped 0 bases and J dropped 6; count of bases not matched to a gene: 2. The CDR3 is CASSLGQGDGYTF. The CDR3 DNA follows: TGCGCCAGCAGCTTGGGCCAGGGGGATGGCTACACCTTC.

V and J are TRBV11-2 and TRBJ2-7; possibly TRBD2 for D (6 bases). V was trimmed by 4 bases and J by 7 bases, leaving 17 bases between them. CDR3 length: 14 amino acids. Per germline, CDR1 SGHAT and CDR2 FQNNGV. The CDR3 DNA reads as TGTGCCAGCAGCTCCCTGGGGGGAGTAAGGGAGCAGTACTTC. It translates to CASSSLGGVREQYF.

This chain links TRBV30 with TRBJ1-2, with D uncertain. The CDR3 has 12 amino acids. The germline V and J ends were trimmed by 8 bases and 5 bases, with 15 bases remaining between them. Germline loops: CDR1 GTSNPN, CDR2 SVGIG (reference sequence). Here the CDR3 reads CAGKAGKYGYTF. The DNA of the CDR3 is TGTGCCGGAAAGGCGGGGAAGTATGGCTACACCTTC. Together with reference TRBV30 and TRBJ1-2, the CDR3 gives the full variable domain: SQTIHQWPATLVQPVGSPLSLECTVEGTSNPNLYWYRQAAGRGLQLLFYSVGIGQISSEVPQNLSASRPQDRQFILSSKKLLLSDSGFYLCAGKAGKYGYTFGSGTRLTVV.

This chain uses TRBV7-9 with TRBJ1-1; unclear D gene. The V end was cut by 5 bases, the J end by 4 bases, with 11 bases between. The germline CDR1 and CDR2 sequences are SEHNR and FQNEAQ (reference sequence). CDR3 length equals 13 residues. The CDR3 DNA reads as TGTGCCAGCAGCAGCTCCAGCGGCACTGAAGCTTTCTTT. It encodes CASSSSSGTEAFF.